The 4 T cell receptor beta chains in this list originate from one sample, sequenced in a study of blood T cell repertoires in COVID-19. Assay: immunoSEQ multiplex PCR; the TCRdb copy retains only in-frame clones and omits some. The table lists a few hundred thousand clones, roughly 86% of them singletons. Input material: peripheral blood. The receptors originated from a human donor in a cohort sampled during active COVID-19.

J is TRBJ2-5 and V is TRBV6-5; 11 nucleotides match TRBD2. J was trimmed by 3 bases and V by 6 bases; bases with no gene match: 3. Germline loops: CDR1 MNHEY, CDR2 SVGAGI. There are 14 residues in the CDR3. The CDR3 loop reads CASRPGLAEETQYF. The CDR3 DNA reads TGTGCCAGCAGGCCGGGACTAGCGGAAGAGACCCAGTACTTC.

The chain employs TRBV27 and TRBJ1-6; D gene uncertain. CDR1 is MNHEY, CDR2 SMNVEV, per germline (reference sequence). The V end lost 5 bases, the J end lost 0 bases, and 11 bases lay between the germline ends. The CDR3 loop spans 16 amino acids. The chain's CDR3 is CASSPSISSYNSPLHF. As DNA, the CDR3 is TGTGCCAGCAGTCCCTCGATTAGCTCCTATAATTCACCCCTCCACTTT.

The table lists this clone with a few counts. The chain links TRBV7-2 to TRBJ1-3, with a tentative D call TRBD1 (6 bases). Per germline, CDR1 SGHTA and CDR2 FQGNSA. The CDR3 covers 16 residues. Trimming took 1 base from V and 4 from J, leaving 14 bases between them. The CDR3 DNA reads TGTGCCAGCAGCTTAGGCTCCAACAGGGCAGGAAACACCATATATTTT. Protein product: CASSLGSNRAGNTIYF.

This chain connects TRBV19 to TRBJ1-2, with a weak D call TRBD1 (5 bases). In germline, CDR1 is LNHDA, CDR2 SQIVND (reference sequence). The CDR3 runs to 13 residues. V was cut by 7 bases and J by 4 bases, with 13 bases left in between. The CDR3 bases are TGTGCCAGTACTACAGGAGAATTCTATGGCTACACCTTC. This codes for CASTTGEFYGYTF.